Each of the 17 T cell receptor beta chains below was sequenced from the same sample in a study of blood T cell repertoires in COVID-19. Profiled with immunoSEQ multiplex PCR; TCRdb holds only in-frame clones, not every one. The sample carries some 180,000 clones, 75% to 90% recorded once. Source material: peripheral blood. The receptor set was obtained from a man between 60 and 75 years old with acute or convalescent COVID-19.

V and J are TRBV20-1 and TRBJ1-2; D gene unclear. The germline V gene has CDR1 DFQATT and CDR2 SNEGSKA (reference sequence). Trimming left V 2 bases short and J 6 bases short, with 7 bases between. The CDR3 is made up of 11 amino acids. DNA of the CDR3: TGCAGTGCTAGATCGACAAATGGCTACACCTTC. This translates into CSARSTNGYTF.

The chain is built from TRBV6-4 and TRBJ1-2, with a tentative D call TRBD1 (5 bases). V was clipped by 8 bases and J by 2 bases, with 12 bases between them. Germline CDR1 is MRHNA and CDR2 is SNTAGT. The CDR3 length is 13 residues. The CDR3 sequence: CASPPDTNYGYTF. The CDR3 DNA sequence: TGTGCCAGCCCTCCGGACACGAACTATGGCTACACCTTC.

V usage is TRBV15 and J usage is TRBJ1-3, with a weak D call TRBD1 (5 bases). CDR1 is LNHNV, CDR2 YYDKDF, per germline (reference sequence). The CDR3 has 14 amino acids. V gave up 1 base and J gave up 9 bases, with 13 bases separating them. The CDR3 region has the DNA TGTGCCACCAGCAGAGGCACTGGGCAGGGCACCATATATTTT. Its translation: CATSRGTGQGTIYF.

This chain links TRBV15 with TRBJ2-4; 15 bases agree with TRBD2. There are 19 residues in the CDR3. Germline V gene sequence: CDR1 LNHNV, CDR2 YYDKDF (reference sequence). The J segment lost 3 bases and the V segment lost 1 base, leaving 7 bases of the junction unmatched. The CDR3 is CATSRGTSGGASDKNIQYF. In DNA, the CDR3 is TGTGCCACCAGCAGAGGGACTAGCGGGGGGGCCTCGGACAAAAACATTCAGTACTTC.

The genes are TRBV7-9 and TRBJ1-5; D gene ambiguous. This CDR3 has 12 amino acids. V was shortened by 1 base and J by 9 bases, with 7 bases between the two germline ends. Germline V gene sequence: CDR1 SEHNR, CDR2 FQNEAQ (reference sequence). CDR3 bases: TGTGCCAGCAGCTTAGGGCAGATGCCCCAGCATTTT. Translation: CASSLGQMPQHF.

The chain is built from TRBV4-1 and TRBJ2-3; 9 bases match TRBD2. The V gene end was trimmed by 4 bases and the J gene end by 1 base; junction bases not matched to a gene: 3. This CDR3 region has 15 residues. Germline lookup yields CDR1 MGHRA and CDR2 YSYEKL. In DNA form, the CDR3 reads TGCGCCAGCAGCCTTAAGCGGGGGGGCACAGATACGCAGTATTTT. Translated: CASSLKRGGTDTQYF.

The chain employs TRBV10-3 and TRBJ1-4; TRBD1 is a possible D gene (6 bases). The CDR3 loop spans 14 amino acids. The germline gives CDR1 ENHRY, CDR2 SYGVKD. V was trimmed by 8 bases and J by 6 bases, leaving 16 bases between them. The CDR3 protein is CAIASGTRDEKLFF. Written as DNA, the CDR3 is TGTGCCATCGCCAGCGGGACAAGAGATGAAAAACTGTTTTTT.

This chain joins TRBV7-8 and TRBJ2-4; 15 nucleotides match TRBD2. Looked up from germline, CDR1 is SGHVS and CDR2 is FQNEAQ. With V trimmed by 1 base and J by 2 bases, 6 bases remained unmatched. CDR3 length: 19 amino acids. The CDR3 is CASSLGVGLAGGPKNIQYF. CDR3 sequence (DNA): TGTGCCAGCAGCTTAGGTGTGGGACTAGCGGGGGGTCCCAAAAACATTCAGTACTTC. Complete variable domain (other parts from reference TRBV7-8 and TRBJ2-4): GAGVSQSPRYKVAKRGQDVALRCDPISGHVSLFWYQQALGQGPEFLTYFQNEAQLDKSGLPSDRFFAERPEGSVSTLKIQRTQQEDSAVYLCASSLGVGLAGGPKNIQYFGAGTRLSVL.

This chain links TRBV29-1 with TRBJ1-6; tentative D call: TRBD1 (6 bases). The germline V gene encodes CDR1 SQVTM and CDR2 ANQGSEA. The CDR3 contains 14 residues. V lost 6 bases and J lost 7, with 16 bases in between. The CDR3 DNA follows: TGCAGCGTCTCCGACGGGGGGCAGAATTCACCCCTCCACTTT. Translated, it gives CSVSDGGQNSPLHF.

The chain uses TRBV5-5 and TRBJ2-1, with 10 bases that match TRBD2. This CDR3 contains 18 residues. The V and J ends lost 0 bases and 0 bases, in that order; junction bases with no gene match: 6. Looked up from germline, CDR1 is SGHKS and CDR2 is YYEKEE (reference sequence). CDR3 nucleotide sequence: TGTGCCAGCAGCTTGGAACTAGCGGGGTCCCCCTCCTACAATGAGCAGTTCTTC. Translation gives CASSLELAGSPSYNEQFF.

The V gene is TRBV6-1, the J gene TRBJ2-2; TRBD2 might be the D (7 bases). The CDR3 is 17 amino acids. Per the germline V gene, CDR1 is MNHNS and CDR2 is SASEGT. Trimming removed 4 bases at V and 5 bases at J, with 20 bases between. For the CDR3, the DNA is TGTGCCAGCAGTGGCGATAGGGGGGGCTTTTGGACCGGGGAGCTGTTTTTT. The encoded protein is CASSGDRGGFWTGELFF.

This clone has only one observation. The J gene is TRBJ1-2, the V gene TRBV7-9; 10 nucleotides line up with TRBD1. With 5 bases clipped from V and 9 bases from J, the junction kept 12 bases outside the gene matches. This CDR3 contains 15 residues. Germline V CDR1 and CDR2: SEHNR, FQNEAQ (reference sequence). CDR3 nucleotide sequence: TGTGCCAGCAGCGCCGGACAGGGGGTCCCAAAAAGCTACACCTTC. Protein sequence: CASSAGQGVPKSYTF.

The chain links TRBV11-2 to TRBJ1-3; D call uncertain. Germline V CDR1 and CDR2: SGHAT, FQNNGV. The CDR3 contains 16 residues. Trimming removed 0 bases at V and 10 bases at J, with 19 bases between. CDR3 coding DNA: TGTGCCAGCAGCTTAGATCTGTTTGGCCTTTCGGGAACCATATATTTT. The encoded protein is CASSLDLFGLSGTIYF.

The CDR3 reads CASSPTRGRVGEQFF. Written as DNA, the CDR3 is TGTGCCAGCAGCCCGACTCGTGGCCGGGTTGGGGAGCAGTTCTTC. The chain employs TRBV6-5 and TRBJ2-1, with unresolved D. Trimming shortened V by 6 bases and J by 10 bases, and 22 bases separated the two germline ends. The CDR3 sequence is 15 residues long. The germline gives CDR1 MNHEY, CDR2 SVGAGI.

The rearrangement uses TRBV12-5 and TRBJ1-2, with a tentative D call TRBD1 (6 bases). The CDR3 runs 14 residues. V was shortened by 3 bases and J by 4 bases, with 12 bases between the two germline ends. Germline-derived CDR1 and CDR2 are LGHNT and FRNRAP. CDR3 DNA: TGTGCTAGTGGTTTACCGGGACACGGCTATGGCTACACCTTC. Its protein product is CASGLPGHGYGYTF.

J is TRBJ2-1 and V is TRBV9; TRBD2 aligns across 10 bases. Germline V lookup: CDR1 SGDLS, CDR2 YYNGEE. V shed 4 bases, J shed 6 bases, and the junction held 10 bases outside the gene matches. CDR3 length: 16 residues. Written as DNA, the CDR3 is TGTGCCAGCAGCACCCGAGCGGGAGGGCCGGTCAATGAGCAGTTCTTC. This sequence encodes CASSTRAGGPVNEQFF.

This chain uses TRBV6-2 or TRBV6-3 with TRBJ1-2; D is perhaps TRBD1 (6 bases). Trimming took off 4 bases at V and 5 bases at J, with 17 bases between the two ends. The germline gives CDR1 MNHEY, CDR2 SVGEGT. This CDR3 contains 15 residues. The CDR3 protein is CASSFTPAQGYGYTF. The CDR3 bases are TGTGCCAGCAGTTTCACTCCGGCACAGGGATATGGCTACACCTTC.